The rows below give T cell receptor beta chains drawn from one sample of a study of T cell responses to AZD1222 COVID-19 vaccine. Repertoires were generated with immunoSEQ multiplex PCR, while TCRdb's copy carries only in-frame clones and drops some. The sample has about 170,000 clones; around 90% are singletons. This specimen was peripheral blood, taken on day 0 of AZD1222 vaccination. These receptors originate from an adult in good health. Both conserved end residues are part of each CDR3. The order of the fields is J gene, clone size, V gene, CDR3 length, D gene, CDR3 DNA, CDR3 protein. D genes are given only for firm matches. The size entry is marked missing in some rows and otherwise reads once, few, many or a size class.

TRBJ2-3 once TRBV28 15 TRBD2 TGTGCCAGCAGTGGGCCAGCGGGAGGTTCAGATACGCAGTATTTT CASSGPAGGSDTQYF
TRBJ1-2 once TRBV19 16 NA TGTGCCAGTAGTAGTTTTGGAGGGACACAAAACTATGGCTACACCTTC CASSSFGGTQNYGYTF
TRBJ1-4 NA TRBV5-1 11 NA TGCGCCAGCAGCCTGAATGAAAAACTGTTTTTT CASSLNEKLFF
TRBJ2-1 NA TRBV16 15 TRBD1 TGTGCCAGCAGCCAACACAGGGGGCCCGAGGATGAGCAGTTCTTC CASSQHRGPEDEQFF
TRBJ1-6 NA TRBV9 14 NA TGTGCCAGCAGCGTAGCCGGAGACCGGTCACCCCTCCACTTT CASSVAGDRSPLHF
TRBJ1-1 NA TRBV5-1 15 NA TGCGCCAGCAGCTTCAGGTCAGGACTGAACACTGAAGCTTTCTTT CASSFRSGLNTEAFF
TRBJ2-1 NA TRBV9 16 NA TGTGCCAGCAGCGCTAGACAGCGGGCGGTTTACAATGAGCAGTTCTTC CASSARQRAVYNEQFF
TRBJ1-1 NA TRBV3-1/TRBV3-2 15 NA TGTGCCAGCAGCCGCCGTCCCGGGCCATCCCCTGAAGCTTTCTTT CASSRRPGPSPEAFF
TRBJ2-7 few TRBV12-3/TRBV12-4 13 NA TGTGCCAGCAGTTATGACAGCGGCTACGAGCAGTACTTC CASSYDSGYEQYF
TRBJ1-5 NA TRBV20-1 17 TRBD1 TGCAGTGCTAGTGGGGACAGGAACACTTATAGCAATCAGCCCCAGCATTTT CSASGDRNTYSNQPQHF
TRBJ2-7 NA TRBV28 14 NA TGTGCCAGCAGTGGAACAGGCCACAACTACGAGCAGTACTTC CASSGTGHNYEQYF
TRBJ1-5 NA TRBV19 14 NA TGTGCCAGTAGTACCCAGGAGGGGACTCAGCCCCAGCATTTT CASSTQEGTQPQHF
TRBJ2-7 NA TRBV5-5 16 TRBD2 TGTGCCAGCAGCTTTCGTTGGGAGGGGAGGGCTCCCGAGCAGTACTTC CASSFRWEGRAPEQYF
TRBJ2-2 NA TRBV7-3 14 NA TGTGCCAGCAGCTTAGAGCCCGTCACCGGGGAGCTGTTTTTT CASSLEPVTGELFF
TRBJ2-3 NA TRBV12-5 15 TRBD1 TGTGCTAGTGGTTCGGGACAGGCTGAAGCAGATACGCAGTATTTT CASGSGQAEADTQYF
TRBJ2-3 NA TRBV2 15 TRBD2 TGTGCCAGCGCTAGATCTAGCGGCAGCACAGATACGCAGTATTTT CASARSSGSTDTQYF
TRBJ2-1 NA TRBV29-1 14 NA TGCAGCGTGATACAGGGGGGGGTAAGGAATGAGCAGTTCTTC CSVIQGGVRNEQFF
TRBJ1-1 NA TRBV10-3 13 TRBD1 TGTGCCGCAAGACAGGGGGCGAACACTGAAGCTTTCTTT CAARQGANTEAFF
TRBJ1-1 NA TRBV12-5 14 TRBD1 TGTGCTAGTGGCCCGGCAGGGGGCTGGACTGAAGCTTTCTTT CASGPAGGWTEAFF
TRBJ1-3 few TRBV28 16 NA TGTGCCAGCAGTCTAGAACAGGGTTTCGGTGGAAACACCATATATTTT CASSLEQGFGGNTIYF
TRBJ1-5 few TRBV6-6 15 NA TGTGCCAGCAGTTACTCGACAGGTTACAATCAGCCCCAGCATTTT CASSYSTGYNQPQHF
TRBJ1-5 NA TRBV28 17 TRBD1 TGTGCCAGCAGTTTATCGGGACAGGGGACGAACAATCAGCCCCAGCATTTT CASSLSGQGTNNQPQHF
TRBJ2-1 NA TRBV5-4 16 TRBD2 TGTGCCAGCAGCCTTGGACTAGCGGGACCCTACAATGAGCAGTTCTTC CASSLGLAGPYNEQFF
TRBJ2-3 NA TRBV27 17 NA TGTGCCAGCAGGAGGGGGGTGGCATCGGCGAGCACAGATACGCAGTATTTT CASRRGVASASTDTQYF
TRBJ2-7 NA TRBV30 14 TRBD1 TGTGCCTACACGGACAGGTTAGGTTCCTACGAGCAGTACTTC CAYTDRLGSYEQYF
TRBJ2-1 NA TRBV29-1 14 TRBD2 TGCAGCGTTGCCGGGACTAGCGTTGACAATGAGCAGTTCTTC CSVAGTSVDNEQFF
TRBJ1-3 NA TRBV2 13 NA TGTGCCACCGGCCGGCTGGGTGGAAACACCATATATTTT CATGRLGGNTIYF
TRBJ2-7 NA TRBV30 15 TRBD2 TGTGCCTGGAGTGCTAGCGGGAGGCCCCCCTACGAGCAGTACTTC CAWSASGRPPYEQYF
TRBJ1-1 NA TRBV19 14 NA TGTGCCAGTAGTCCATGGGGGCTGAACACTGAAGCTTTCTTT CASSPWGLNTEAFF
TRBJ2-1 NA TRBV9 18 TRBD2 TGTGCCAGCAGCGTAGGGGGGACTAGCGGGAGCTCCTACAATGAGCAGTTCTTC CASSVGGTSGSSYNEQFF
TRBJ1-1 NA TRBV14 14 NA TGTGCCAGCAGCCAAGAGATAGGGCGCACTGAAGCTTTCTTT CASSQEIGRTEAFF
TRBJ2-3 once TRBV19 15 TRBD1 TGTGCCAGCAGGGGGATAACCCCTAGCACAGATACGCAGTATTTT CASRGITPSTDTQYF
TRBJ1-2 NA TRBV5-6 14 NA TGTGCCAGCAGCTTGATTCGGGGGCAATATGGCTACACCTTC CASSLIRGQYGYTF
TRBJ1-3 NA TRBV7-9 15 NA TGTGCCAGCAGCTTAGTAGAAATTCCTGGAAACACCATATATTTT CASSLVEIPGNTIYF
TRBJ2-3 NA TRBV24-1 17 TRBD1 TGTGCCACCAGTGATTTCGGACAGGGGGCAAGCACAGATACGCAGTATTTT CATSDFGQGASTDTQYF
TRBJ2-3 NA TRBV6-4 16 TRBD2 TGTGCCAGCAGTGATCACCTAGCGGGAGGAACAGATACGCAGTATTTT CASSDHLAGGTDTQYF
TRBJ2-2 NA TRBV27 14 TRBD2 TGTGCCAGCACCAACGGACTAGCGGGAGTAGAGCTGTTTTTT CASTNGLAGVELFF
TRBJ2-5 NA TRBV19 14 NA TGTGCCAGTAGTAACAGTGCGGCGCAAGAGACCCAGTACTTC CASSNSAAQETQYF
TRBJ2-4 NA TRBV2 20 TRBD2 TGTGCCAGCGGCGCCGGGTGGGGGTTTGGGACTAGCGGGAGAGCGGACATTCAGTACTTC CASGAGWGFGTSGRADIQYF
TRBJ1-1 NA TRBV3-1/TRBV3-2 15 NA TGTGCCAGCAGCCAAGATCCTCAGGGGAGCACTGAAGCTTTCTTT CASSQDPQGSTEAFF
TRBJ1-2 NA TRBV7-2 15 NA TGTGCCAGCAGCTTAGCGTCAAAGGCCCTCTATGGCTACACCTTC CASSLASKALYGYTF